A selection of T cell receptor beta chains follows, all from one sample in a study of T cell changes during pregnancy in multiple sclerosis. Libraries were prepared by immunoSEQ multiplex PCR; TCRdb keeps only in-frame clonotypes and omits some of them. Of under 15,000 clones detected, roughly 90% appear once; the ten largest clones hold around 13%. Sequences were derived from CD8+ T cells from peripheral blood mononuclear cells, sampled after pregnancy. The receptor source for this set is a female donor in good health, enrolled as a control in a pregnancy study. Each CDR3 is given with its conserved first and last residue. The order of the fields is D gene, V gene, clone size, J gene, CDR3 protein, CDR3 DNA. The D gene is left open where the match is weak. Size is omitted from some rows. Given values are once, few, many or a class for expanded clones.

D: NA; V: TRBV7-9; size: NA; J: TRBJ1-5; CDR3: CASSPLNQPQHF; DNA: TGTGCCAGCAGCCCTCTTAATCAGCCCCAGCATTTT
D: NA; V: TRBV6-1; size: NA; J: TRBJ2-7; CDR3: CASSEVPFGSSDEQYF; DNA: TGTGCCAGCAGTGAAGTCCCCTTTGGGAGTTCCGACGAGCAGTACTTC
D: NA; V: TRBV19; size: NA; J: TRBJ2-7; CDR3: CASSMAGPYEQYF; DNA: TGTGCCAGTAGTATGGCGGGGCCCTACGAGCAGTACTTC
D: TRBD1; V: TRBV11-3; size: NA; J: TRBJ1-3; CDR3: CASRPTGGSSGNTIYF; DNA: TGTGCCAGCAGACCCACAGGGGGTTCCTCTGGAAACACCATATATTTT
D: NA; V: TRBV28; size: NA; J: TRBJ2-7; CDR3: CASSSTGMSYEQYF; DNA: TGTGCCAGCAGTTCCACAGGGATGTCTTACGAGCAGTACTTC
D: TRBD1; V: TRBV4-1; size: NA; J: TRBJ2-4; CDR3: CASSQDEGAVGNIQYF; DNA: TGCGCCAGCAGCCAAGATGAGGGGGCGGTCGGAAACATTCAGTACTTC
D: TRBD1; V: TRBV9; size: NA; J: TRBJ1-1; CDR3: CASSIQGSAEAFF; DNA: TGTGCCAGCAGCATACAGGGGAGCGCTGAAGCTTTCTTT
D: NA; V: TRBV6-4; size: NA; J: TRBJ2-1; CDR3: CASSKSESNEQFF; DNA: TGTGCCAGCAGCAAGAGTGAGAGCAATGAGCAGTTCTTC
D: NA; V: TRBV27; size: NA; J: TRBJ2-2; CDR3: CASIRRGTGEAGELFF; DNA: TGTGCCAGCATCCGGCGCGGTACGGGAGAGGCCGGGGAGCTGTTTTTT
D: NA; V: TRBV28; size: NA; J: TRBJ1-1; CDR3: CASSLSGDYTEAFF; DNA: TGTGCCAGCAGTCTATCAGGGGATTACACTGAAGCTTTCTTT
D: TRBD2; V: TRBV10-2; size: NA; J: TRBJ2-1; CDR3: CASNSGGLYNEQFF; DNA: TGCGCCAGCAATAGCGGGGGGCTCTACAATGAGCAGTTCTTC
D: NA; V: TRBV25-1; size: NA; J: TRBJ2-1; CDR3: CASSDQGGPYNEQFF; DNA: TGTGCCAGCAGTGACCAGGGGGGTCCCTACAATGAGCAGTTCTTC
D: TRBD2; V: TRBV27; size: NA; J: TRBJ2-1; CDR3: CASTTSGSGYYNEQFF; DNA: TGTGCCAGCACCACAAGCGGGAGTGGTTACTACAATGAGCAGTTCTTC
D: TRBD1; V: TRBV27; size: NA; J: TRBJ2-2; CDR3: CASSLLGGRGPGELFF; DNA: TGTGCCAGCAGTTTACTGGGGGGCAGGGGGCCCGGGGAGCTGTTTTTT
D: NA; V: TRBV7-2; size: NA; J: TRBJ2-7; CDR3: CASSPGHFYEQYF; DNA: TGTGCCAGCAGCCCGGGACACTTCTACGAGCAGTACTTC
D: NA; V: TRBV7-9; size: once; J: TRBJ2-3; CDR3: CASSTEVSDTQYF; DNA: TGTGCCAGCTCAACCGAGGTGTCAGATACGCAGTATTTT
D: TRBD1; V: TRBV7-9; size: NA; J: TRBJ2-1; CDR3: CASSTDRGSERLNEQFF; DNA: TGTGCCAGCAGCACAGACAGGGGGTCAGAACGGTTGAATGAGCAGTTCTTC
D: TRBD2; V: TRBV5-6; size: NA; J: TRBJ2-1; CDR3: CASSFGGGGVGNEQFF; DNA: TGTGCCAGCAGCTTTGGGGGGGGTGGAGTGGGTAATGAGCAGTTCTTC
D: NA; V: TRBV15; size: NA; J: TRBJ1-5; CDR3: CATSRAPEGNQPQHF; DNA: TGTGCCACCAGCAGAGCTCCGGAGGGCAATCAGCCCCAGCATTTT
D: NA; V: TRBV27; size: NA; J: TRBJ2-2; CDR3: CASSPTNTGELFF; DNA: TGTGCCAGCAGTCCCACGAACACCGGGGAGCTGTTTTTT
D: NA; V: TRBV18; size: NA; J: TRBJ1-1; CDR3: CASSPPDSLNEAFF; DNA: TGTGCCAGCTCACCACCGGACAGTCTAAATGAAGCTTTCTTT
D: TRBD1; V: TRBV5-8; size: NA; J: TRBJ2-1; CDR3: CASSLSAGGIYEQFF; DNA: TGTGCCAGCAGCTTGTCGGCAGGGGGTATCTATGAGCAGTTCTTC
D: NA; V: TRBV5-1; size: NA; J: TRBJ2-7; CDR3: CASSYGGSYEQYF; DNA: TGCGCCAGCAGCTACGGCGGCTCCTACGAGCAGTACTTC
D: TRBD1; V: TRBV6-4; size: NA; J: TRBJ2-1; CDR3: CASSDSRTGDSNEQFF; DNA: TGTGCCAGCAGTGACTCGAGGACAGGGGACAGCAATGAGCAGTTCTTC